This T cell receptor (beta chain) was captured by sequencing in a study of T cell changes during pregnancy in multiple sclerosis. Measured with immunoSEQ multiplex PCR; TCRdb has only the in-frame clones, and not every one. This sample has approximately 100,000 clones, with just over 90% found just once. V lost 2 bases, J lost 0 bases, and 14 bases lay in between. The CDR3 is made up of 16 amino acids. The germline gives CDR1 MNHEY, CDR2 SMNVEV (reference sequence). The sequencing used peripheral blood, collected in the second trimester of pregnancy. The source of this sequence is a female donor with multiple sclerosis, enrolled in a pregnancy study. The V and J genes are TRBV27 and TRBJ2-7; possibly TRBD2 for D (5 bases). The CDR3 reads CASSLVLAGNSYEQYF. DNA for the CDR3: TGTGCCAGCAGTTTAGTCCTCGCCGGGAACTCCTACGAGCAGTACTTC.